The clone carrying this TCR beta chain was seen at least ten times. Its antigen remains unidentified. In preparing bulk TCR libraries, previously described methods and listed TCR primers were used. TCRdb re-called the PCR reads through MiXCR, storing one row per CDR3 protein. This repertoire shows about 35,000 distinct CDR3 sequences, under 20% found once; its top ten account for about 1.2%. The data were obtained in a study of molecular identifiers for immune sequencing clone quantification. Notes on the study in general: Highly expanded clone sizes could be underestimated by identical TCR molecules sharing a barcode.

Sorting isolated naive CD8 T cells as CD8+CD4-CCR7+CD45RA+ events. CDR1 and CDR2 from the germline V gene are LGHNA and YSLEER. V lost 0 bases, J lost 7 bases, and 11 bases stayed unmatched. The length of the CDR3 is 16 residues. The genes are TRBV4-3 and TRBJ1-1, with 7 bases aligning to TRBD1. Specimen: naive CD8+ T cells from blood, with Jurkat cell RNA spiked in. Subset indicated: FACS-sorted CD8+CD4-CCR7+CD45RA+ naive T cells. This TCR derives from a human donor in good health. Some libraries in this study had Jurkat cell RNA spiked in. The CDR3 bases are TGCGCCAGCAGCCAAGATCGGGACCTCAGGGGGAGTGAAGCTTTCTTT. It specifies CASSQDRDLRGSEAFF.